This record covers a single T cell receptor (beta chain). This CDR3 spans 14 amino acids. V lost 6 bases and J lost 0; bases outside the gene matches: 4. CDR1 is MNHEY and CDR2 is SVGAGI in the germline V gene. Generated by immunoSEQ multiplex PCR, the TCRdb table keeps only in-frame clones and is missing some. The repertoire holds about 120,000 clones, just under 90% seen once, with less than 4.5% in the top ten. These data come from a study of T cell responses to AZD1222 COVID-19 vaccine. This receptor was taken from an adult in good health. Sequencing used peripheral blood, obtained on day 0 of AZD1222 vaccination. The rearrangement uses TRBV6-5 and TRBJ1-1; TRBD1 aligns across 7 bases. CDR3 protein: CASRKGQLNTEAFF. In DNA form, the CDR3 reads TGTGCCAGCAGGAAGGGACAGTTGAACACTGAAGCTTTCTTT.